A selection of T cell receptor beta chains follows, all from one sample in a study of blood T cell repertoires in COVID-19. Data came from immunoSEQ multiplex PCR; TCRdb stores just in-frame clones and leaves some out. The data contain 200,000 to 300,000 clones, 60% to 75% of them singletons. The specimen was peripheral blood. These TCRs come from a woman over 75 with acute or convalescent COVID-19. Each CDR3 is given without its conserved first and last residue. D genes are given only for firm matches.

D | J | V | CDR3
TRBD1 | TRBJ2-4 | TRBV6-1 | ASSVPGQSLAKNIQY
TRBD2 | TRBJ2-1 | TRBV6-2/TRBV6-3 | ASSYSSGRARVENEQF
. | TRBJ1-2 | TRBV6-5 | ASSYAANYGYT
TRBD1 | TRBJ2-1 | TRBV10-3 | AISSGQGEGNEQF
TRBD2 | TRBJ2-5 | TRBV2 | ASSDGGGVGTQY
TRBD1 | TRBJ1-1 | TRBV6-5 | ASSRQGWTEAF
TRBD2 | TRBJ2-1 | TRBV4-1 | ASSPASGSGDYNEQF
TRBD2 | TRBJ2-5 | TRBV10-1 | AVLAGMRETQY
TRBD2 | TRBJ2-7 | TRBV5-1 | ASSLGSSGAYEQY
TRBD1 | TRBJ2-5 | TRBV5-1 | ASSLGRTGRETQY
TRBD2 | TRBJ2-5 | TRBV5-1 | ASSGGGTSGDGETQY
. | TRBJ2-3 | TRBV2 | ASSEGRGTDTQY
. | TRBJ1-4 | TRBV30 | AWSVRGEKLF
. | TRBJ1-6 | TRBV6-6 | ASSYEGDRTPLH
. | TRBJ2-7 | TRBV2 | ASSKRAGRSYEQY
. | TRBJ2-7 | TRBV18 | ASSSTGLIREQY
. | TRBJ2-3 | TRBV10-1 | ASSGGGGGDTQY
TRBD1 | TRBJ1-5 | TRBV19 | ASRLGPDRGDQPQH
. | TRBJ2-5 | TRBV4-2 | ASSPGRTWETQY
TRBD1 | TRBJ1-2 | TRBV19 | ASSTSDRPTNYGYT
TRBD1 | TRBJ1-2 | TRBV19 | ASRRGDSPNYGYT
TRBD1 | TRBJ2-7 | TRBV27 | ASTETGVGSYEQY
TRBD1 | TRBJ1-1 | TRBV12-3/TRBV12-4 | ASTRQGGTEAF
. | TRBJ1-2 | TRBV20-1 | SASLSGTLTYT
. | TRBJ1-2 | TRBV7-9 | ASSLAEGVFVNYGYT
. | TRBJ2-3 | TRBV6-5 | ASSYSMAGDTQY
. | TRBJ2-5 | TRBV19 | ASSMGRRGGTGQETQY